These 9 T cell receptor beta chains share one sample of origin, sequenced in a study of blood T cell repertoires in COVID-19. Using immunoSEQ multiplex PCR, the repertoire was profiled, and TCRdb retains in-frame clones only, with some absent. This table has fewer than 150,000 clones, around 90% appearing once. The sequencing input was peripheral blood. Receptor source: a woman aged 50 to 60 with active or convalescent COVID-19.

The V call is TRBV11-2, the J call TRBJ2-5; 8 positions match TRBD1. Germline V CDR1 and CDR2: SGHAT, FQNNGV. The CDR3 covers 16 residues. Trimming removed 2 bases from V and 1 base from J; junction bases left unmatched: 6. Here the CDR3 DNA reads TGTGCCAGCAGCTTAAGGTCAGGGGGCTTCCAAGAGACCCAGTACTTC. Translation: CASSLRSGGFQETQYF.

This clone was observed a single time. The chain employs TRBV2 and TRBJ1-5, with TRBD1 matching 7 bases. Unmatched junction bases numbered 12, after V lost 6 bases and J lost 4 bases. Germline assignment: CDR1 SNHLY and CDR2 FYNNEI. This CDR3 is 16 amino acids long. CDR3 residues: CASRANPGQPNQPQHF. The CDR3 DNA follows: TGTGCCAGCAGAGCAAACCCGGGACAGCCGAATCAGCCCCAGCATTTT.

The count of this clone is one. The chain joins TRBV28 to TRBJ2-5; D remains unclear. V lost 3 bases, J lost 0 bases, and 5 bases lay in between. Germline V gives CDR1 MDHEN, CDR2 SYDVKM. The CDR3 loop spans 13 amino acids. The chain's CDR3 is CASSFADQETQYF. DNA for the CDR3: TGTGCCAGCAGTTTTGCGGACCAAGAGACCCAGTACTTC.

V usage is TRBV4-1 and J usage is TRBJ1-1; D remains unclear. Trimming took 0 bases from V and 0 from J, leaving 8 bases between them. This CDR3 is 15 amino acids long. CDR1 MGHRA and CDR2 YSYEKL come from the germline V gene. DNA for the CDR3: TGCGCCAGCAGCCAAGAGGGCAGCATGAACACTGAAGCTTTCTTT. It is translated as CASSQEGSMNTEAFF.

J is TRBJ2-3 and V is TRBV5-1, with 8 bases matching TRBD1. Germline V gene lookup returns CDR1 SGHRS and CDR2 YFSETQ. The length of the CDR3 is 13 residues. The trim removed 7 bases at V and 6 bases at J, leaving 7 bases unmatched. The CDR3, as DNA: TGCGCCAGCTCCAATCAGGGGGCGGATACGCAGTATTTT. It codes for CASSNQGADTQYF.

The V call is TRBV30, the J call TRBJ1-2; D perhaps matches TRBD1 (5 bases). CDR1 is GTSNPN, CDR2 SVGIG, per germline (reference sequence). Trimming removed 5 bases from V and 1 base from J, with 17 bases in between. The CDR3 is 15 residues long. The CDR3 spells CAWGKLNRGNYGYTF. The CDR3 nucleotides read TGTGCCTGGGGGAAACTTAATAGGGGTAACTATGGCTACACCTTC.

This clone is a singleton in its sample. V gene TRBV7-9 combines with J gene TRBJ2-4; weak D call: TRBD2 (5 bases). V was trimmed by 5 bases and J by 7 bases, leaving 15 bases between them. CDR1 is SEHNR, CDR2 FQNEAQ, per germline (reference sequence). This CDR3 is 14 amino acids long. CDR3 sequence: CASSQDLRRNIQYF. CDR3 DNA: TGTGCCAGCAGCCAAGACCTGAGGAGGAACATTCAGTACTTC.

The V and J genes are TRBV6-2 or TRBV6-3 and TRBJ2-7; D might be TRBD2 (6 bases). V lost 5 bases to trimming and J lost 3 bases, with 26 bases between them. The length of the CDR3 is 18 residues. Germline loops: CDR1 MNHEY, CDR2 SVGEGT. DNA of the CDR3: TGTGCCAGCAGTCCCGGGGGTACCCGTGGCGGGGATCTCTACGAGCAGTACTTC. Protein sequence: CASSPGGTRGGDLYEQYF.

The CDR3 loop is CASSGGSPGGPTASEAFF. For the CDR3, the DNA is TGTGCCAGCAGCGGCGGCTCTCCGGGGGGGCCTACTGCTTCTGAAGCTTTCTTT. V and J are TRBV9 and TRBJ1-1, with D possibly being TRBD1 (6 bases). The CDR3 runs 18 residues. In germline, CDR1 is SGDLS, CDR2 YYNGEE. V lost 3 bases and J lost 6, with 27 bases in between.